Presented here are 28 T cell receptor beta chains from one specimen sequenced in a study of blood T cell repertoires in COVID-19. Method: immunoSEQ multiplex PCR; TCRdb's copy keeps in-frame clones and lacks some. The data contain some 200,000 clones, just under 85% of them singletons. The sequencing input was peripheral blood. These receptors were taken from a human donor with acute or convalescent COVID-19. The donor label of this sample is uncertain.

The CDR3 sequence: CASSFTGQGTSGQYF. The CDR3 nucleotides read TGTGCCAGCAGTTTTACTGGGCAGGGGACCTCCGGGCAGTACTTC. This rearrangement joins TRBV28 to TRBJ2-7, with D tentatively TRBD1 (6 bases). CDR3 length equals 15 residues. Trimming stripped 3 bases from V and 9 bases from J, with 21 bases between. Germline loops: CDR1 MDHEN, CDR2 SYDVKM.

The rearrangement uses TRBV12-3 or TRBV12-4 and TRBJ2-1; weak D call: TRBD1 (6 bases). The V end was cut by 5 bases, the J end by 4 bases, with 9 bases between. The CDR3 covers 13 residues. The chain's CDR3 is CASSPTGYNEQFF. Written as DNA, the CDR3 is TGTGCCAGCAGTCCAACAGGGTACAATGAGCAGTTCTTC.

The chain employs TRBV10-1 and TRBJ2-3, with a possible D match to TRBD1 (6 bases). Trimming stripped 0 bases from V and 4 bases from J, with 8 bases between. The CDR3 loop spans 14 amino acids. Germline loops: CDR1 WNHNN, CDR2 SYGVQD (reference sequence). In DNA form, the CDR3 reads TGCGCCAGCAGTGAGTCTGCAGGGGCAGATACGCAGTATTTT. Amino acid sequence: CASSESAGADTQYF.

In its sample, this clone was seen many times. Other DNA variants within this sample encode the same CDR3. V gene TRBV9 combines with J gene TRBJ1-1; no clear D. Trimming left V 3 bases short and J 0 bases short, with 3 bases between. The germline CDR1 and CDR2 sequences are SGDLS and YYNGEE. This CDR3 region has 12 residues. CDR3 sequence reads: CASSAMNTEAFF. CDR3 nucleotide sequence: TGTGCCAGCAGCGCAATGAACACTGAAGCTTTCTTT.

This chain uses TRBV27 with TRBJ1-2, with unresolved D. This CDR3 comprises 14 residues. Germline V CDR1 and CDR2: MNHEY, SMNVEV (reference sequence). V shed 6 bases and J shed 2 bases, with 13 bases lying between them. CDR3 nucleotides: TGTGCCAGCAGCCGGGAAGTAGGCAACTATGGCTACACCTTC. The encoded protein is CASSREVGNYGYTF.

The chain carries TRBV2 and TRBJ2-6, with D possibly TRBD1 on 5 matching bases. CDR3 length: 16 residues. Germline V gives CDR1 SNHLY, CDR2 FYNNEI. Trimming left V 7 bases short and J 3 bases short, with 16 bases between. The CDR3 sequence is CASKIQGTVGANVLTF. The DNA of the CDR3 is TGTGCCAGCAAGATCCAGGGAACGGTTGGGGCCAACGTCCTGACTTTC.

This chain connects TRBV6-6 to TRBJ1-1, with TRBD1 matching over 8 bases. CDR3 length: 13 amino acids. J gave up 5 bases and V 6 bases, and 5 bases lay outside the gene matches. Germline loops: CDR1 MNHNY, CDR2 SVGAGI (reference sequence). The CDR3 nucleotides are TGTGCCAGCAGAGAGACAGGGGTGACTGAAGCTTTCTTT. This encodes CASRETGVTEAFF.

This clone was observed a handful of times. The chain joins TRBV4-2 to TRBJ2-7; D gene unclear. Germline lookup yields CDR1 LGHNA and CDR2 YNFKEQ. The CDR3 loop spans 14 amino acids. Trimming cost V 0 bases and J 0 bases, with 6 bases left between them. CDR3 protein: CASSQELFSYEQYF. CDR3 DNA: TGTGCCAGCAGCCAAGAACTCTTCTCCTACGAGCAGTACTTC.

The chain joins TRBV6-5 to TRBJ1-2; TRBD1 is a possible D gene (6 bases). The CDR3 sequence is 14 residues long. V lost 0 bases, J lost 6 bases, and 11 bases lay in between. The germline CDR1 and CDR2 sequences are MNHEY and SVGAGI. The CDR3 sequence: CASSYSGRGNGYTF. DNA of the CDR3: TGTGCCAGCAGTTACTCCGGCAGGGGCAATGGCTACACCTTC.

This chain's CDR3 is CASSLGLAGQTYQETQYF. DNA of the CDR3: TGCGCCAGCAGCCTGGGACTAGCGGGACAGACGTACCAAGAGACCCAGTACTTC. This rearrangement joins TRBV5-1 to TRBJ2-5; TRBD2 matches at 13 bases. The CDR3 sequence is 18 residues long. Germline assignment: CDR1 SGHRS and CDR2 YFSETQ. V gave up 4 bases and J gave up 0 bases; unmatched junction bases: 9.

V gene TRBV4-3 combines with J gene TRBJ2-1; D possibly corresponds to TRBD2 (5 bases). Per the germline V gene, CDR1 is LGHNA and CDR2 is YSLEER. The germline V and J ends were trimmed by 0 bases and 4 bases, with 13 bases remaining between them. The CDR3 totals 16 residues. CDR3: CASSQDTQRMYNEQFF. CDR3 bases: TGCGCCAGCAGCCAAGATACCCAGCGGATGTACAATGAGCAGTTCTTC.

The chain's CDR3 is CASSLQGLIGNTIYF. Written as DNA, the CDR3 is TGTGCCAGCAGTTTACAGGGGCTGATTGGAAACACCATATATTTT. The V call is TRBV28, the J call TRBJ1-3; D is possibly TRBD1 (6 bases). This CDR3 region has 15 residues. Per the germline V gene, CDR1 is MDHEN and CDR2 is SYDVKM. V was cut by 2 bases and J by 3 bases, with 11 bases left in between.

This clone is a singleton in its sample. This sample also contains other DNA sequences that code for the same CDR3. CDR3 loop: CASSTGYNQPQHF. In nucleotides, the CDR3 is TGTGCCAGCTCCACAGGCTACAATCAGCCCCAGCATTTT. The V gene is TRBV18, the J gene TRBJ1-5; possibly TRBD1 for D (5 bases). This CDR3 has 13 amino acids. CDR1 is KGHSH and CDR2 is LQKENI in the germline V gene. V lost 6 bases and J lost 3, with 9 bases in between.

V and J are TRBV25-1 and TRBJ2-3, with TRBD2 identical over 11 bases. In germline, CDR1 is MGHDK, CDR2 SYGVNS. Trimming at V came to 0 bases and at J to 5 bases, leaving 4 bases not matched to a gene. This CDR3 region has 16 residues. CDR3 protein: CASSEYVSGRGDTQYF. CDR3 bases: TGTGCCAGCAGTGAATACGTTAGCGGGAGGGGAGATACGCAGTATTTT.

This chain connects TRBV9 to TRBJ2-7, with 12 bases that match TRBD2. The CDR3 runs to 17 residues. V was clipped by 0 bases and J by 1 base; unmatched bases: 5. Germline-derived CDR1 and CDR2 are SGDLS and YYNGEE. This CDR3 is CASSVGTSGKGSYEQYF. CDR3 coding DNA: TGTGCCAGCAGCGTAGGGACTAGCGGGAAGGGATCCTACGAGCAGTACTTC.

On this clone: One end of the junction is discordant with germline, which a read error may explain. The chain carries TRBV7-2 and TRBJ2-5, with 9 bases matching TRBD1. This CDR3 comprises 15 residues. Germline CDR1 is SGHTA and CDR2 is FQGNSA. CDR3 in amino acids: CASSLARDRVETRYF. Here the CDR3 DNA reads TGTGCCAGCAGCTTAGCGCGGGACAGGGTTGAGACCCGGTACTTC.

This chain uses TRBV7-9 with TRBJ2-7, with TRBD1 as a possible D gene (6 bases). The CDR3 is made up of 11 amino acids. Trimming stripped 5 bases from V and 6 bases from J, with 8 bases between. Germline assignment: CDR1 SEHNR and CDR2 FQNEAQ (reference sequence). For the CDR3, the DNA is TGTGCCAGCAGCCAGGGGCCCGAGCAGTACTTC. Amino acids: CASSQGPEQYF.

The CDR3 nucleotides are TGTGCCTGGACCCTAGACAGTAGCAATCAGCCCCAGCATTTT. Its translation is CAWTLDSSNQPQHF. The V call is TRBV30, the J call TRBJ1-5, with D perhaps TRBD1 (5 bases). Germline CDR1 GTSNPN, CDR2 SVGIG (reference sequence). V was pared by 4 bases and J by 0 bases, with 10 bases between. The CDR3 spans 14 residues.

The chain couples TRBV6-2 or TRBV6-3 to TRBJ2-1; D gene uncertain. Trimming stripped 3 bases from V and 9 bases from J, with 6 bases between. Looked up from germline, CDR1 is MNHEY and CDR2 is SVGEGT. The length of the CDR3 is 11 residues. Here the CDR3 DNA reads TGTGCCAGCAGTTATAATCGTGAGCAGTTCTTC. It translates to CASSYNREQFF.

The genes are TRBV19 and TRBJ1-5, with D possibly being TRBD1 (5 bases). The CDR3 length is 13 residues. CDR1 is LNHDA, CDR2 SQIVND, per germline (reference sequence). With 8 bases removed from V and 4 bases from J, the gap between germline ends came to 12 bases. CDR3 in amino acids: CASSRQINQPQHF. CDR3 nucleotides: TGTGCCAGTTCCCGACAGATAAATCAGCCCCAGCATTTT.

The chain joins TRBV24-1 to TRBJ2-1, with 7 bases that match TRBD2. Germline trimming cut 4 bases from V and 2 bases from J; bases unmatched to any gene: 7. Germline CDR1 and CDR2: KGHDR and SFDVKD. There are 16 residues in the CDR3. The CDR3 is CATSEGGRLTYNEQFF. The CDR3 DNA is TGTGCCACCAGTGAAGGCGGGAGACTAACCTACAATGAGCAGTTCTTC.

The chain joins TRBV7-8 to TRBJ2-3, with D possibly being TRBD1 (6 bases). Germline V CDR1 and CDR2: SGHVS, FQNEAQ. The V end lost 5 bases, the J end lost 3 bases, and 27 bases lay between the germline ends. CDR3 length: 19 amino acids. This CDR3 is CASSPSAGPQGWETDTQYF. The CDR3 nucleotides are TGTGCCAGCAGCCCCTCCGCCGGGCCCCAGGGGTGGGAAACAGATACGCAGTATTTT.

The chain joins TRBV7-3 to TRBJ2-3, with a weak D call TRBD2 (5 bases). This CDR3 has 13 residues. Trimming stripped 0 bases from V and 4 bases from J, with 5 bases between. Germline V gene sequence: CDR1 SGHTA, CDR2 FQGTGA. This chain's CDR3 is CASSLTGADTQYF. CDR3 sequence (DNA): TGTGCCAGCAGCTTAACCGGGGCAGATACGCAGTATTTT.

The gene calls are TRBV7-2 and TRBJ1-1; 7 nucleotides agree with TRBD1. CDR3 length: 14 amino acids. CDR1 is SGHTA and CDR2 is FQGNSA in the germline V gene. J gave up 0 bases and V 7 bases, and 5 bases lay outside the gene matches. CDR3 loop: CASNRGQMNTEAFF. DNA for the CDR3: TGTGCCAGCAACCGGGGACAGATGAACACTGAAGCTTTCTTT.

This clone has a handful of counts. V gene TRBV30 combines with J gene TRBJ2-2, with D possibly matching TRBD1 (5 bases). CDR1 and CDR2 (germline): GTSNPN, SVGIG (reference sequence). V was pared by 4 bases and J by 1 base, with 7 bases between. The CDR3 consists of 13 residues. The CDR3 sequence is CAWTGQNTGELFF. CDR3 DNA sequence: TGTGCCTGGACCGGACAGAACACCGGGGAGCTGTTTTTT.

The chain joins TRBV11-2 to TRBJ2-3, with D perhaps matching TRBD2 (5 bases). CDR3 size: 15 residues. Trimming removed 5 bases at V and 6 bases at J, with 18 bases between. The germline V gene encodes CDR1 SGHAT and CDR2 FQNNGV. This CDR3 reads CASSLNYMGADTQYF. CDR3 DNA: TGTGCCAGCAGCCTAAACTACATGGGAGCGGATACGCAGTATTTT.

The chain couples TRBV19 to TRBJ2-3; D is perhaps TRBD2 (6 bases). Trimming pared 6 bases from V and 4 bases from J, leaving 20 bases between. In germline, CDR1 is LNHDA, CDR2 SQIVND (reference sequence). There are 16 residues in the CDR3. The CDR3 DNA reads TGTGCCAGTAGAGACCCCAGGGCGGGACTCTCAGATACGCAGTATTTT. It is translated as CASRDPRAGLSDTQYF.

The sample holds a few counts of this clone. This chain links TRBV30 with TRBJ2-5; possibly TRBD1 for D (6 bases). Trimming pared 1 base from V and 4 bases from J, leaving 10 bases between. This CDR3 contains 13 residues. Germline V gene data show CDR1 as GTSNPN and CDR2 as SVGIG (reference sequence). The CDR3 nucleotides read TGTGCCTGGAGTGGTGGCAGGGGAGAGACCCAGTACTTC. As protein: CAWSGGRGETQYF.